The 11 T cell receptor beta chains below were found in one sample sequenced in a study of cytomegalovirus exposure and HLA in healthy donors. Primers included in the PCR were 60 Vbeta and 13 Jbeta primers. Sequenced by immunoSEQ multiplex PCR; TCRdb stores in-frame clones only, minus some. This table holds approximately 97,000 clones, about four fifths found once. The material sequenced was PBMCs. The receptors originated from a woman aged 40 to 50 in good health and CMV-seropositive.

The chain has TRBV7-9 and TRBJ1-1, with TRBD1 as a possible D gene (6 bases). Germline loops: CDR1 SEHNR, CDR2 FQNEAQ (reference sequence). The V end lost 5 bases, the J end lost 11 bases, and 15 bases lay between the germline ends. The CDR3 has 12 amino acids. The CDR3 sequence: CASSITGLKAFF. CDR3 nucleotides: TGTGCCAGCAGCATCACAGGGCTGAAGGCTTTCTTT. Full variable domain (remainder filled in from reference TRBV7-9 and TRBJ1-1): DTGVSQNPRHKITKRGQNVTFRCDPISEHNRLYWYRQTLGQGPEFLTYFQNEAQLEKSRLLSDRFSAERPKGSFSTLEIQRTEQGDSAMYLCASSITGLKAFFGQGTRLTVV.

The genes are TRBV28 and TRBJ2-1, with TRBD1 matching 10 bases. The length of the CDR3 is 15 residues. From germline, CDR1 is MDHEN and CDR2 SYDVKM. After removal of 5 bases from V and 7 bases from J, the junction contained 8 bases not matched to a gene. CDR3 in amino acids: CASSAEGQGWNEQFF. As DNA, the CDR3 is TGTGCCAGCAGTGCCGAGGGACAGGGGTGGAATGAGCAGTTCTTC. The entire variable domain, with the rest obtained from reference TRBV28 and TRBJ2-1, is as follows: DVKVTQSSRYLVKRTGEKVFLECVQDMDHENMFWYRQDPGLGLRLIYFSYDVKMKEKGDIPEGYSVSREKKERFSLILESASTNQTSMYLCASSAEGQGWNEQFFGPGTRLTVL.

A few counts support this clone. V and J are TRBV7-9 and TRBJ1-2; D is possibly TRBD1 (6 bases). CDR1 SEHNR and CDR2 FQNEAQ come from the germline V gene (reference sequence). CDR3 length: 12 amino acids. Trimming cost V 11 bases and J 8 bases, with 18 bases left between them. CDR3 in amino acids: CALEGGLAGYTF. In DNA form, the CDR3 reads TGTGCCCTTGAGGGGGGGCTAGCGGGCTACACCTTC.

The chain uses TRBV5-8 and TRBJ2-1; TRBD1 agrees at 10 bases. Per germline, CDR1 SGHTS and CDR2 YDEGEE. The CDR3 runs 18 residues. The V segment lost 3 bases and the J segment 7 bases; nucleotides outside the gene matches: 16. CDR3 loop: CASSSDRGLAGVQNEQFF. The CDR3 DNA is TGTGCCAGCAGCTCCGACAGGGGGCTGGCGGGAGTACAGAATGAGCAGTTCTTC.

The gene calls are TRBV11-1 and TRBJ1-2, with 10 nucleotides matching TRBD1. This CDR3 has 14 amino acids. CDR1 is SGHAT and CDR2 is FQDESV in the germline V gene (reference sequence). J was trimmed by 6 bases and V by 3 bases; bases with no gene match: 4. The CDR3 DNA is TGTGCCAGCAGCTTTACCGACAGGGGGCATGGCTACACCTTC. Encoded protein: CASSFTDRGHGYTF.

DNA of the CDR3: TGTGCCACCAGCAGGCGACAGGGGGCTAACTACGAGCAGTACTTC. Translating gives CATSRRQGANYEQYF. The V call is TRBV15, the J call TRBJ2-7; 10 bases line up with TRBD1. CDR1 and CDR2 from the germline V gene are LNHNV and YYDKDF (reference sequence). V was pared by 3 bases and J by 3 bases, with 5 bases of the junction left unmatched. This CDR3 comprises 15 residues.

CDR3 sequence: CASCRTGKNTEAFF. In nucleotides, the CDR3 is TGTGCCAGCTGCCGGACAGGGAAGAACACTGAAGCTTTCTTT. V usage is TRBV6-6 and J usage is TRBJ1-1; 8 bases agree with TRBD1. This CDR3 has 14 amino acids. Germline loops: CDR1 MNHNY, CDR2 SVGAGI (reference sequence). V shed 8 bases and J 1 base; nucleotides not matched to a gene: 6.

In the case of this clone: The sample contains more than one DNA sequence encoding this CDR3. This chain links TRBV18 with TRBJ2-7; 10 bases are a match to TRBD2. The CDR3 runs 15 residues. Germline V CDR1 and CDR2: KGHSH, LQKENI. With V trimmed by 8 bases and J by 7 bases, 14 bases remained unmatched. CDR3 in amino acids: CASDRGLAGVGEQYF. Written as DNA, the CDR3 is TGTGCCAGCGATCGGGGCCTAGCGGGAGTCGGGGAGCAGTACTTC.

The chain combines TRBV28 with TRBJ2-5; tentative D call: TRBD2 (6 bases). The V gene lost 4 bases and the J gene lost 1 base, with 16 bases spanning the gap. There are 16 residues in the CDR3. CDR1 is MDHEN, CDR2 SYDVKM, per germline. CDR3 nucleotide sequence: TGTGCCAGCAGTTATAATACCGGGACTGGCCAAGAGACCCAGTACTTC. It encodes CASSYNTGTGQETQYF.

V usage is TRBV5-1 and J usage is TRBJ2-3; D may be TRBD1 (5 bases). Germline V gene lookup returns CDR1 SGHRS and CDR2 YFSETQ. V lost 0 bases and J 3 bases, leaving 14 bases between the germline ends. This CDR3 comprises 16 residues. CDR3 DNA sequence: TGCGCCAGCAGCTTGGGGGGCGGACCCCGGACAGATACGCAGTATTTT. Protein: CASSLGGGPRTDTQYF.

This chain connects TRBV18 to TRBJ1-1, with TRBD1 identical over 7 bases. The CDR3 extends over 15 amino acids. The V and J ends lost 2 bases and 4 bases, in that order; junction bases with no gene match: 7. The germline CDR1 and CDR2 sequences are KGHSH and LQKENI. The CDR3, as DNA: TGTGCCAGCTCACCAGGGTCAACAGGGGTCACTGAAGCTTTCTTT. Translation: CASSPGSTGVTEAFF.